A single sample is the source of the 8 T cell receptor beta chains below, sequenced in a study of blood T cell repertoires in COVID-19 (dated by TCRdb to 2018 to 2020). Library construction relied on the immunoSEQ multiplex PCR assay. Held by TCRdb, this immuneACCESS table contains in-frame sequences only and omits some clones. Under half of the omission traces to an unresolved V gene where checked; the cause of the rest is unknown. The sample records approximately 88,000 clones, around three quarters of which are singletons. Around 21% of the sample rests with the top ten. The sequenced sample was peripheral blood. Every receptor here comes from a woman of 80 years or more with active or convalescent COVID-19.

This chain joins TRBV13 and TRBJ1-5; 8 nucleotides agree with TRBD1. The CDR3 totals 14 residues. CDR1 is PRHDT and CDR2 is FYEKMQ in the germline V gene (reference sequence). V lost 5 bases, J lost 6 bases, and 6 bases stayed unmatched. This CDR3 reads CASSTGQGGQPQHF. The CDR3, as DNA: TGTGCCAGCAGCACCGGACAGGGCGGTCAGCCCCAGCATTTT.

The chain has TRBV4-2 and TRBJ2-2; the D gene is possibly TRBD2 (5 bases). The CDR3 extends over 13 amino acids. CDR1 and CDR2 (germline): LGHNA, YNFKEQ. The ends were cut back, 1 base at V and 5 bases at J, with 5 bases in the middle. The CDR3 DNA reads TGTGCCAGCAGCCAAGGGAGGACCGGGGAGCTGTTTTTT. Residues: CASSQGRTGELFF.

The chain has TRBV5-8 and TRBJ2-1, with 12 bases lining up with TRBD2. Germline CDR1 and CDR2: SGHTS and YDEGEE. V lost 4 bases, J lost 6 bases, and 14 bases stayed unmatched. The CDR3 loop spans 18 amino acids. The CDR3 region has the DNA TGTGCCAGCAGCGATGGGACTAGCGGGTTCCTACCCCTCAATGAGCAGTTCTTC. Encoded protein: CASSDGTSGFLPLNEQFF.

The chain uses TRBV2 and TRBJ2-1; 10 bases are a match to TRBD1. The CDR3 totals 13 residues. The germline CDR1 and CDR2 sequences are SNHLY and FYNNEI. Trimming took 10 bases from V and 8 from J; bases not matched to a gene: 8. The CDR3 reads CATRTGGEDEQFF. Here the CDR3 DNA reads TGTGCCACTCGGACAGGGGGGGAGGATGAGCAGTTCTTC. Full variable domain (remainder filled in from reference TRBV2 and TRBJ2-1): EPEVTQTPSHQVTQMGQEVILRCVPISNHLYFYWYRQILGQKVEFLVSFYNNEISEKSEIFDDQFSVERPDGSNFTLKIRSTKLEDSAMYFCATRTGGEDEQFFGPGTRLTVL.

This chain connects TRBV6-4 to TRBJ2-2; D uncertain. The CDR3 spans 13 residues. Trimming left V 5 bases short and J 4 bases short, with 8 bases between. Germline CDR1 reads MRHNA; CDR2 reads SNTAGT. The CDR3 region is CASSREATGELFF. CDR3 sequence (DNA): TGTGCCAGCAGTCGAGAGGCCACCGGGGAGCTGTTTTTT.

The chain couples TRBV5-1 to TRBJ2-3; TRBD1 is a possible D gene (5 bases). Between the trimmed V and J ends, which lost 0 bases and 2 bases, there was a span of 10 bases. The CDR3 extends over 15 amino acids. Germline values: CDR1 SGHRS, CDR2 YFSETQ. CDR3 protein: CASSLGGSDTDTQYF. CDR3 in DNA: TGCGCCAGCAGCTTGGGGGGCTCCGACACAGATACGCAGTATTTT.

The table lists this clone with a few counts. V is TRBV5-4 and J is TRBJ1-1; 7 bases map to TRBD1. Germline V gives CDR1 SGHNT, CDR2 YYREEE (reference sequence). This CDR3 contains 15 residues. With 2 bases clipped from V and 1 base from J, the junction kept 5 bases outside the gene matches. This chain's CDR3 is CASSLQQGRNTEAFF. In nucleotides, the CDR3 is TGTGCCAGCAGCTTACAACAGGGGAGGAACACTGAAGCTTTCTTT.

This rearrangement joins TRBV5-5 to TRBJ2-7, with unresolved D. V lost 0 bases and J 6 bases, leaving 10 bases between the germline ends. The CDR3 length is 13 residues. Germline assignment: CDR1 SGHKS and CDR2 YYEKEE (reference sequence). This chain's CDR3 is CASSLDTVGEQYF. The CDR3 DNA reads TGTGCCAGCAGCTTGGATACAGTCGGCGAGCAGTACTTC.